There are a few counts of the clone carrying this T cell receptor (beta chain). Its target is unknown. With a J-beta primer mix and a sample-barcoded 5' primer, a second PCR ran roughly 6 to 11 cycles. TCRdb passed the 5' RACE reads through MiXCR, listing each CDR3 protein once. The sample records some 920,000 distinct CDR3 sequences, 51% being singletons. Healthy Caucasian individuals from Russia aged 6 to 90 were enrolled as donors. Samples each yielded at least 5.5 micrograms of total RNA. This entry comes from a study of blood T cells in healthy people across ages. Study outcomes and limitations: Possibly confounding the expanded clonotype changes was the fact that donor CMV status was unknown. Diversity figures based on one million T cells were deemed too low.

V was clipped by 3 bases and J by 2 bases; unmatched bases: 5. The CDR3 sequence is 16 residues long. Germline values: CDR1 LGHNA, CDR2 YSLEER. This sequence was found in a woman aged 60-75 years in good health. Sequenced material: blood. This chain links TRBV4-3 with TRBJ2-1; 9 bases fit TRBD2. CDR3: CASSQNSGRAYNEQFF. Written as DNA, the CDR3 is TGCGCCAGCAGCCAGAATAGCGGGAGAGCCTACAATGAGCAGTTCTTC.